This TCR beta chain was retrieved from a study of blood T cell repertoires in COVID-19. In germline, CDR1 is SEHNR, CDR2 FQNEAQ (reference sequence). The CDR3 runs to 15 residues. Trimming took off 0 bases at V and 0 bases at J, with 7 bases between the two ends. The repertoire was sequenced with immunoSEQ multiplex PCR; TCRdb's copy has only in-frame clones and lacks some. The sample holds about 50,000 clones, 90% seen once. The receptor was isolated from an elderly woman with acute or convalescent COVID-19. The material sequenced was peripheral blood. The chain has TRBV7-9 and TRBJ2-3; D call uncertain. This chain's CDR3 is CASSLAEVSTDTQYF. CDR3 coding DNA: TGTGCCAGCAGCTTAGCTGAGGTTAGCACAGATACGCAGTATTTT.